The 12 T cell receptor beta chains presented below share a single source sample, sequenced in a study of blood T cell repertoires in COVID-19. Only in-frame clones appear in the TCRdb table, and some are missing; sequencing was by immunoSEQ multiplex PCR. Altogether approximately 270,000 clones are present, roughly 90% being singletons, with the ten largest covering roughly 2.1%. The specimen was peripheral blood. These TCRs come from a middle-aged man with acute or convalescent COVID-19.

CDR3 in amino acids: CASSLPDWTYEQYF. The DNA for the CDR3 is TGTGCCAGCAGCTTGCCGGACTGGACCTACGAGCAGTACTTC. The chain is built from TRBV5-6 and TRBJ2-7; D might be TRBD2 (5 bases). The CDR3 is 14 residues long. In germline, CDR1 is SGHDT, CDR2 YYEEEE. The ends were cut back, 1 base at V and 2 bases at J, with 10 bases in the middle.

This clone was seen only a few times. The chain joins TRBV19 to TRBJ1-6; D possibly corresponds to TRBD1 (5 bases). Trimming left V 5 bases short and J 10 bases short, with 15 bases between. Per the germline V gene, CDR1 is LNHDA and CDR2 is SQIVND (reference sequence). The CDR3 covers 14 residues. CDR3 in DNA: TGTGCCAGTAGTCCACACACTCCAGGGTCACCCCTCCACTTT. Its protein product is CASSPHTPGSPLHF.

This clone was picked up one time. DNA of the CDR3: TGCGCCAGCAGTCGGTACCAAGAGACCCAGTACTTC. Amino acids: CASSRYQETQYF. The genes are TRBV5-1 and TRBJ2-5; D is ambiguous. The CDR3 is 12 residues long. The V gene's germline CDR1 is SGHRS and CDR2 YFSETQ. The V end lost 5 bases, the J end lost 0 bases, and 5 bases lay between the germline ends.

The chain joins TRBV10-3 to TRBJ2-1; TRBD2 is a possible D gene (6 bases). Germline V CDR1 and CDR2: ENHRY, SYGVKD. The CDR3 runs to 11 residues. V was pared by 8 bases and J by 8 bases, with 10 bases between. The CDR3 loop reads CAIAGGDEQFF. The CDR3 region has the DNA TGTGCCATCGCGGGCGGGGATGAGCAGTTCTTC.

The chain links TRBV7-6 to TRBJ2-5; 8 nucleotides align to TRBD1. Unmatched junction bases numbered 2, after V lost 5 bases and J lost 3 bases. CDR3 length equals 13 residues. CDR1 and CDR2 from the germline V gene are SGHVS and FNYEAQ. Written as DNA, the CDR3 is TGTGCCAGCAGCCGACAGGGGAAAGAGACCCAGTACTTC. Its protein is CASSRQGKETQYF. Drawing the rest from reference TRBV7-6 and TRBJ2-5, the complete variable domain is GAGVSQSPRYKVTKRGQDVALRCDPISGHVSLYWYRQALGQGPEFLTYFNYEAQQDKSGLPNDRFSAERPEGSISTLTIQRTEQRDSAMYRCASSRQGKETQYFGPGTRLLVL.

This clone was seen a handful of times. V is TRBV7-9 and J is TRBJ1-1, with D maybe TRBD1 (6 bases). V gave up 5 bases and J gave up 4 bases, with 14 bases separating them. The CDR3 has 14 residues. Germline values: CDR1 SEHNR, CDR2 FQNEAQ (reference sequence). CDR3 sequence (DNA): TGTGCCAGCAGCCTAGAGGGGGGGACCACTGAAGCTTTCTTT. As protein: CASSLEGGTTEAFF. The variable domain in full, with the rest retrieved from reference TRBV7-9 and TRBJ1-1, is DTGVSQNPRHKITKRGQNVTFRCDPISEHNRLYWYRQTLGQGPEFLTYFQNEAQLEKSRLLSDRFSAERPKGSFSTLEIQRTEQGDSAMYLCASSLEGGTTEAFFGQGTRLTVV.

This clone came up once. The chain combines TRBV30 with TRBJ2-2, with D maybe TRBD2 (7 bases). Germline V CDR1 and CDR2: GTSNPN, SVGIG (reference sequence). V was pared by 0 bases and J by 4 bases, with 15 bases between. This CDR3 is built from 16 residues. CDR3 amino acids: CAWSVSGGPSTGELFF. For the CDR3, the DNA is TGTGCCTGGAGTGTATCCGGGGGGCCGAGCACCGGGGAGCTGTTTTTT. Supplemented by reference TRBV30 and TRBJ2-2, the full variable domain reads SQTIHQWPATLVQPVGSPLSLECTVEGTSNPNLYWYRQAAGRGLQLLFYSVGIGQISSEVPQNLSASRPQDRQFILSSKKLLLSDSGFYLCAWSVSGGPSTGELFFGEGSRLTVL.

The chain combines TRBV19 with TRBJ1-4; D is unclear. V lost 10 bases, J lost 2 bases, and 8 bases lay in between. The germline gives CDR1 LNHDA, CDR2 SQIVND (reference sequence). This CDR3 has 12 amino acids. The CDR3 spells CATRGTNEKLFF. DNA for the CDR3: TGTGCCACCCGGGGTACTAATGAAAAACTGTTTTTT.

The rearrangement links TRBV4-2 to TRBJ2-3; 11 bases line up with TRBD2. CDR1 LGHNA and CDR2 YNFKEQ come from the germline V gene. J lost 7 bases, V lost 0 bases, and 6 bases had no gene match. This CDR3 is built from 16 residues. The CDR3 DNA is TGTGCCAGCAGCCAAGAAGGGCTAGCGGGGGGTTATACGCAGTATTTT. Protein sequence: CASSQEGLAGGYTQYF.

The V call is TRBV25-1, the J call TRBJ2-1, with D maybe TRBD2 (5 bases). The V end lost 0 bases, the J end lost 7 bases, and 7 bases lay between the germline ends. Germline values: CDR1 MGHDK, CDR2 SYGVNS. The CDR3 contains 13 residues. The CDR3 nucleotides read TGTGCCAGCAGTGAATACGGCGGGAATGAGCAGTTCTTC. Protein sequence: CASSEYGGNEQFF.

The V and J genes are TRBV24-1 and TRBJ2-2; 9 nucleotides line up with TRBD1. The CDR3 has 15 amino acids. V lost 6 bases, J lost 5 bases, and 6 bases stayed unmatched. Per the germline V gene, CDR1 is KGHDR and CDR2 is SFDVKD. DNA for the CDR3: TGTGCCACCAGTACTGGACAGGGGTCGACCGGGGAGCTGTTTTTT. Translated: CATSTGQGSTGELFF.

This CDR3 reads CASRPTGSTDTQYF. In DNA form, the CDR3 reads TGTGCCAGTAGACCGACAGGGTCGACAGATACGCAGTATTTT. The chain joins TRBV19 to TRBJ2-3, with TRBD1 matching 7 bases. The V segment lost 6 bases and the J segment 3 bases; nucleotides outside the gene matches: 6. Germline V gene sequence: CDR1 LNHDA, CDR2 SQIVND (reference sequence). CDR3 length: 14 residues.